Below, 16 T cell receptor beta chains from the same sample are listed, as sequenced in a study of T cell repertoires in cytomegalovirus infection. TCRdb called the reads again in MiXCR, with one record for every CDR3 protein. The sample has 97,000 or so distinct CDR3 sequences, about 15% seen once; the top ten hold 8%. Sample: PBMCs. The receptor source for this set is a human donor in good health (CMV status not recorded). Some clones in this sample may be carry-over from other donors' samples.

On this clonotype: A read error is possible here, since a much larger clone lies one base away. In nucleotides, the CDR3 is TGTACCAGCAGCTTAAGCAGGGAGACCCAGTACTTC. Encoded protein: CTSSLSRETQYF. The chain recombines TRBV7-2 with TRBJ2-5, with D unresolved. The CDR3 contains 12 residues. V was pared by 2 bases and J by 5 bases, with 6 bases between. Germline-derived CDR1 and CDR2 are SGHTA and FQGNSA.

In its sample, this clonotype was seen a few times. The chain has TRBV10-3 and TRBJ2-3; D possibly corresponds to TRBD2 (6 bases). From germline, CDR1 is ENHRY and CDR2 SYGVKD. This CDR3 spans 14 amino acids. The V and J ends lost 7 bases and 2 bases respectively, with 13 bases between them. The CDR3 sequence: CAIKAGLDTDTQYF. The DNA of the CDR3 is TGTGCCATCAAGGCGGGGCTAGACACAGATACGCAGTATTTT.

As concerns this clonotype: The junction and the germline gene differ at one end; a read error may be behind it. This chain links TRBV7-6 with TRBJ2-7; 8 bases map to TRBD2. The CDR3 contains 14 residues. Looked up from germline, CDR1 is SGHVS and CDR2 is FNYEAQ. CDR3 sequence reads: CASSLGQTSVEQYF. The CDR3 DNA reads TGTGCTAGCAGCTTAGGTCAGACTAGCGTCGAGCAGTACTTC.

The chain uses TRBV12-3 or TRBV12-4 and TRBJ2-2, with TRBD2 as a possible D gene (5 bases). The ends were cut back, 2 bases at V and 3 bases at J, with 7 bases in the middle. The CDR3 covers 14 residues. This CDR3 reads CASSLFGDTGELFF. For the CDR3, the DNA is TGTGCCAGCAGTTTATTCGGGGACACCGGGGAGCTGTTTTTT.

This clonotype was found many times. The chain joins TRBV7-4 to TRBJ1-3, with TRBD1 as a possible D gene (5 bases). The CDR3 is 15 amino acids. CDR1 is SGHVT and CDR2 is SQSDAQ in the germline V gene. DNA for the CDR3: TGTGCTTTTTCCGGAGGGGCAAGCTCTGGAAACACCATATATTTT. This encodes CAFSGGASSGNTIYF.

The rearrangement links TRBV28 to TRBJ1-1, with TRBD1 matching over 7 bases. Per the germline V gene, CDR1 is MDHEN and CDR2 is SYDVKM. V gave up 7 bases and J gave up 1 base; unmatched junction bases: 6. The CDR3 contains 14 residues. CDR3 residues: CASIPGQENTEAFF. As DNA, the CDR3 is TGTGCCAGCATTCCAGGACAGGAGAACACTGAAGCTTTCTTT.

This clonotype was observed a handful of times. This chain uses TRBV29-1 with TRBJ2-7; 9 bases are a match to TRBD1. V shed 1 base, J shed 3 bases, and the junction held 7 bases outside the gene matches. Germline V gene data show CDR1 as SQVTM and CDR2 as ANQGSEA. The CDR3 runs 15 residues. The CDR3 is CSVEVFPGQGYEQYF. The CDR3, as DNA: TGCAGCGTTGAAGTTTTCCCGGGACAGGGCTACGAGCAGTACTTC.

There are many counts of this clonotype. The chain carries TRBV11-2 and TRBJ2-7, with D perhaps TRBD2 (7 bases). The CDR3 is 17 residues long. Germline CDR1 is SGHAT and CDR2 is FQNNGV. Trimming removed 1 base from V and 0 bases from J, with 16 bases in between. CDR3 coding DNA: TGTGCCAGCAGCTTAGCCCCGGCGGGGGCAAGCTCCTACGAGCAGTACTTC. Protein: CASSLAPAGASSYEQYF. The variable domain in full, completed from reference TRBV11-2 and TRBJ2-7, reads EAGVAQSPRYKIIEKRQSVAFWCNPISGHATLYWYQQILGQGPKLLIQFQNNGVVDDSQLPKDRFSAERLKGVDSTLKIQPAKLEDSAVYLCASSLAPAGASSYEQYFGPGTRLTVT.

This clonotype was picked up a small number of times. V gene TRBV20-1 combines with J gene TRBJ1-3; possible D gene TRBD1, 5 bases. The germline gives CDR1 DFQATT, CDR2 SNEGSKA (reference sequence). The CDR3 length is 13 residues. Trimming took off 3 bases at V and 4 bases at J, with 10 bases between the two ends. The CDR3 is CSASGTTGNTIYF. As DNA, the CDR3 is TGCAGTGCTAGCGGGACTACAGGAAACACCATATATTTT.

This clonotype was found a few times. The chain carries TRBV6-2 or TRBV6-3 and TRBJ2-7; 7 nucleotides line up with TRBD2. The germline CDR1 and CDR2 sequences are MNHEY and SVGEGT. V lost 1 base and J lost 1; bases outside the gene matches: 4. The CDR3 extends over 15 amino acids. The CDR3: CASSYWGDYSYEQYF. The CDR3 DNA sequence: TGTGCCAGCAGTTACTGGGGGGACTATTCCTACGAGCAGTACTTC.

This clonotype was observed many times. The CDR3 sequence is CASSFRQGASNGYTF. CDR3 sequence (DNA): TGTGCCAGCAGTTTCCGCCAGGGGGCAAGTAATGGCTACACCTTC. The chain has TRBV28 and TRBJ1-2; 8 bases map to TRBD1. With V trimmed by 3 bases and J by 6 bases, 9 bases remained unmatched. The germline V gene has CDR1 MDHEN and CDR2 SYDVKM. The CDR3 length is 15 residues.

Turning to this clonotype: This could be a read error, since a much larger clone is one nucleotide away. The genes are TRBV7-2 and TRBJ2-3; maybe TRBD2 (7 bases). The germline V gene has CDR1 SGHTA and CDR2 FQGNSA. CDR3 size: 16 residues. The CDR3 spells CATSLGGGGRADTQYF. Here the CDR3 DNA reads TGTGCCACCAGCTTAGGGGGGGGGGGAAGAGCAGATACGCAGTATTTT.

V usage is TRBV30 and J usage is TRBJ2-5; D possibly corresponds to TRBD1 (5 bases). Per germline, CDR1 GTSNPN and CDR2 SVGIG (reference sequence). V was trimmed by 2 bases and J by 1 base, leaving 14 bases between them. The CDR3 has 15 residues. The CDR3 reads CAWSISRDSQETQYF. CDR3 nucleotide sequence: TGTGCCTGGAGTATTTCCAGGGATTCCCAAGAGACCCAGTACTTC.

V gene TRBV5-4 combines with J gene TRBJ2-3, with 7 bases identical to TRBD1. V trimming: 2 bases; J trimming: 1 base; junction bases outside the gene matches: 1. There are 14 residues in the CDR3. CDR1 and CDR2 (germline): SGHNT, YYREEE (reference sequence). CDR3 DNA: TGTGCCAGCAGCTTCGGACAGGGCACAGATACGCAGTATTTT. Protein: CASSFGQGTDTQYF.

This clonotype has more than one count but fewer than ten. CDR3 bases: TGTGCCAGTAGATCGGCTAGCGGGGCCGGGGAGCAGTACTTC. Its protein product is CASRSASGAGEQYF. The V call is TRBV19, the J call TRBJ2-7; TRBD2 matches 9 bases. V shed 6 bases and J 7 bases; nucleotides not matched to a gene: 10. The CDR3 runs 14 residues. Looked up from germline, CDR1 is LNHDA and CDR2 is SQIVND (reference sequence).

Many counts were recorded for this clonotype. The gene calls are TRBV24-1 and TRBJ2-7; TRBD1 matches at 9 bases. Germline trimming cut 6 bases from V and 9 bases from J; bases unmatched to any gene: 11. The CDR3 spans 14 residues. The germline gives CDR1 KGHDR, CDR2 SFDVKD. CDR3 coding DNA: TGTGCCACCAGTCGAGAGGGACAGGGACGGGGGCAGTACTTC. It yields the protein CATSREGQGRGQYF.